The 10 T cell receptor beta chains below all came from one sample that was sequenced in a study of OX40 agonist ivuxolimab in advanced cancers. The repertoire was sequenced with immunoSEQ multiplex PCR; TCRdb's copy has only in-frame clones and lacks some. The sample records tens of thousands of clones, more than 65% being singletons. Material: CD4+ or CD8+ T cells sorted from blood, obtained in a trial of the OX40 agonist ivuxolimab. The source is an adult with an advanced solid tumor such as melanoma, head and neck, liver or kidney cancer.

This clone occurred once. The chain links TRBV7-2 to TRBJ2-1; 12 positions agree with TRBD2. V lost 4 bases to trimming and J lost 0 bases; unmatched junction nucleotides: 10. The length of the CDR3 is 19 residues. Germline V gene lookup returns CDR1 SGHTA and CDR2 FQGNSA. The DNA for the CDR3 is TGTGCCAGCAGCTCACCAACTAGCGGGGGGTTGAGCTCCTACAATGAGCAGTTCTTC. This codes for CASSSPTSGGLSSYNEQFF.

This CDR3 reads CASRGREGYMGTGELFF. The DNA for the CDR3 is TGTGCCAGCAGAGGCCGGGAGGGCTATATGGGGACCGGGGAGCTGTTTTTT. The chain recombines TRBV27 with TRBJ2-2, with TRBD2 matching 8 bases. This CDR3 has 17 amino acids. Germline trimming cut 6 bases from V and 5 bases from J; bases unmatched to any gene: 14. Germline V gene data show CDR1 as MNHEY and CDR2 as SMNVEV (reference sequence).

The chain combines TRBV28 with TRBJ2-5; the D is unclear. CDR1 is MDHEN and CDR2 is SYDVKM in the germline V gene. The CDR3 extends over 13 amino acids. V was pared by 2 bases and J by 0 bases, with 4 bases between. CDR3 sequence (DNA): TGTGCCAGCAGTTTAAGGTACCAAGAGACCCAGTACTTC. Translating it yields CASSLRYQETQYF.

The chain combines TRBV6-4 with TRBJ2-1; TRBD2 agrees at 8 bases. V trimming: 8 bases; J trimming: 0 bases; junction bases outside the gene matches: 12. The germline V gene encodes CDR1 MRHNA and CDR2 SNTAGT. The CDR3 is 17 amino acids. CDR3 residues: CASATGGLGASYNEQFF. As DNA, the CDR3 is TGTGCCAGCGCTACGGGGGGGCTAGGAGCCTCCTACAATGAGCAGTTCTTC.

V usage is TRBV6-6 and J usage is TRBJ2-7; 8 nucleotides line up with TRBD1. This CDR3 has 15 amino acids. J gave up 6 bases and V 0 bases, and 7 bases lay outside the gene matches. Germline V CDR1 and CDR2: MNHNY, SVGAGI (reference sequence). The CDR3 protein is CASSYSETGELEQYF. CDR3 sequence (DNA): TGTGCCAGCAGTTACTCTGAGACAGGGGAACTCGAGCAGTACTTC.

This clone was seen a single time. The rearrangement uses TRBV6-5 and TRBJ2-5; D gene uncertain. The better agreement between TRBJ2-7 and the DNA end casts doubt on the J call. The germline V gene encodes CDR1 MNHEY and CDR2 SVGAGI. The CDR3 length is 11 residues. DNA for the CDR3: TGTGCCAGCAGTAGTTACTACGAGCAGTACTTC. Translating gives CASSSYYEQYF.

The CDR3 DNA sequence: TGTGCCAGCAGTTCCAGCCGGACCTACAATGAGCAGTTCTTC. Amino acids: CASSSSRTYNEQFF. The V and J genes are TRBV28 and TRBJ2-1; D not certain. Trimming took off 4 bases at V and 2 bases at J, with 9 bases between the two ends. The CDR3 loop spans 14 amino acids. CDR1 is MDHEN, CDR2 SYDVKM, per germline.

The V gene is TRBV7-8, the J gene TRBJ1-2, with D unclear. Germline CDR1 is SGHVS and CDR2 is FQNEAQ. V was shortened by 0 bases and J by 4 bases, with 9 bases between the two germline ends. This CDR3 region has 14 residues. CDR3 bases: TGTGCCAGCAGCTTAGCCGACAACGGCTATGGCTACACCTTC. This gives the protein CASSLADNGYGYTF.

The chain combines TRBV14 with TRBJ1-2; 9 nucleotides match TRBD1. Trimming cost V 0 bases and J 5 bases; bases outside gene matches: 7. Per the germline V gene, CDR1 is SGHDN and CDR2 is FVKESK. The CDR3 contains 16 residues. The CDR3 coding sequence is TGTGCCAGCAGCCAAGACGAAAGGGACAGGGCTTATGGCTACACCTTC. Its translation: CASSQDERDRAYGYTF.

The rearrangement uses TRBV27 and TRBJ2-7, with a weak D call TRBD1 (6 bases). V lost 4 bases and J 3 bases, leaving 19 bases between the germline ends. The CDR3 length is 16 residues. Looked up from germline, CDR1 is MNHEY and CDR2 is SMNVEV (reference sequence). The CDR3 coding sequence is TGTGCCAGCAGTTGGGACATACGAAAGTTAGACTACGAGCAGTACTTC. Translating it yields CASSWDIRKLDYEQYF.